Sequencing of this T cell receptor beta chain was carried out in a study of OX40 agonist ivuxolimab in advanced cancers. On the study more broadly: Ivuxolimab was administered intravenously to patients at 0.01 to 10 mg/kg every 2 weeks. Those treated in dose escalation had hepatocellular carcinoma, melanoma, renal cell cancer or head and neck cancer.

TCRdb keeps only in-frame clones here, not all; method: immunoSEQ multiplex PCR. The sample includes about 50,000 clones, about 88% seen only once; the top ten take under 0.65%. Drawing of blood for sampling happened at baseline, at cycle 4 day 1, and at cycle 7 day 1. Study conclusions and caveats: Antigen specificity of clonally expanded peripheral T cells was not established.

This CDR3 has 15 amino acids. CDR1 MDHEN and CDR2 SYDVKM come from the germline V gene. Trimming stripped 5 bases from V and 1 base from J, with 9 bases between. A remark on this clone: Its antigen remains unknown.

The J gene is TRBJ2-6, the V gene TRBV28; D unclear. The source of this sequence is an adult with an advanced solid tumor such as melanoma, head and neck, liver or kidney cancer. Sequenced material: CD4+ or CD8+ T cells sorted from blood, taken in a trial of the OX40 agonist ivuxolimab. CDR3 protein: CASSGRVSGANVLTF. CDR3 in DNA: TGTGCCAGCAGTGGAAGGGTTTCTGGGGCCAACGTCCTGACTTTC.